What follows are 23 T cell receptor beta chains derived from one specimen sequenced in a study of blood T cell repertoires in COVID-19. This table comes from immunoSEQ multiplex PCR, and its TCRdb copy is limited to in-frame clones, with some not included. Of nearly 350,000 clones listed, 75% to 90% are singletons. Sequencing was performed on peripheral blood. The source is a woman in her fifties or sixties with COVID-19, enrolled during active disease.

V and J are TRBV11-2 and TRBJ1-4; tentative D call: TRBD1 (5 bases). The V gene lost 1 base and the J gene lost 6 bases, with 12 bases spanning the gap. Germline CDR1 SGHAT, CDR2 FQNNGV. The length of the CDR3 is 15 residues. CDR3 sequence reads: CASSLGAGFDEKLFF. As DNA, the CDR3 is TGTGCCAGCAGCTTAGGGGCAGGGTTCGATGAAAAACTGTTTTTT.

The chain joins TRBV7-2 to TRBJ1-5; D not resolved. Germline CDR1 is SGHTA and CDR2 is FQGNSA. Between the trimmed V and J ends, which lost 0 bases and 5 bases, there was a span of 11 bases. This CDR3 comprises 15 residues. The CDR3 DNA reads as TGTGCCAGCAGCTTAGCTTCGACTGCGCATCAGCCCCAGCATTTT. Encoded protein: CASSLASTAHQPQHF. The full variable domain, with the rest looked up from reference TRBV7-2 and TRBJ1-5, is GAGVSQSPSNKVTEKGKDVELRCDPISGHTALYWYRQSLGQGLEFLIYFQGNSAPDKSGLPSDRFSAERTGGSVSTLTIQRTQQEDSAVYLCASSLASTAHQPQHFGDGTRLSIL.

This clone was seen ten or more times. The chain couples TRBV27 to TRBJ2-5, with 9 bases lining up with TRBD2. Per germline, CDR1 MNHEY and CDR2 SMNVEV (reference sequence). Unmatched junction bases numbered 13, after V lost 6 bases and J lost 5 bases. The CDR3 contains 16 residues. CDR3 coding DNA: TGTGCCAGCAGGATCTTGGGCGGGAGGGCCTGGGAGACCCAGTACTTC. Translated: CASRILGGRAWETQYF.

The chain employs TRBV7-9 and TRBJ2-7; 8 nucleotides align to TRBD2. Germline CDR1 and CDR2: SEHNR and FQNEAQ (reference sequence). Trimming cost V 6 bases and J 7 bases; bases outside gene matches: 14. The CDR3 runs to 15 residues. The CDR3 bases are TGTGCCAGCAGACTAGAAGCGGGAGCCCTTAAAGAGCAGTACTTC. Translated, it gives CASRLEAGALKEQYF.

The genes are TRBV11-2 and TRBJ1-1; the D is unclear. Germline CDR1 is SGHAT and CDR2 is FQNNGV. This CDR3 region has 15 residues. V was trimmed by 3 bases and J by 0 bases, leaving 11 bases between them. CDR3 bases: TGTGCCAGCAGCTTCTCTAGGCTCATGAACACTGAAGCTTTCTTT. This codes for CASSFSRLMNTEAFF.

The V and J genes are TRBV9 and TRBJ2-3; 7 bases are shared with TRBD2. CDR1 is SGDLS and CDR2 is YYNGEE in the germline V gene. The CDR3 runs to 16 residues. Trimming took 4 bases from V and 3 from J; bases not matched to a gene: 11. CDR3 in amino acids: CASSSRSSGRTDTQYF. The CDR3 nucleotides are TGTGCCAGCAGCTCCAGGTCTAGCGGCCGGACAGATACGCAGTATTTT.

The sample holds one count of this clone. V usage is TRBV6-2 or TRBV6-3 and J usage is TRBJ2-1; a possible D gene is TRBD1 (6 bases). The germline gives CDR1 MNHEY, CDR2 SVGEGT. The CDR3 has 16 residues. Trimming shortened V by 0 bases and J by 5 bases, and 14 bases separated the two germline ends. CDR3 loop: CASSYSIYRVNNEQFF. CDR3 coding DNA: TGTGCCAGCAGTTACTCGATCTACAGGGTTAACAATGAGCAGTTCTTC.

The chain joins TRBV6-5 to TRBJ2-1; 8 bases are shared with TRBD2. The CDR3 totals 14 residues. CDR1 and CDR2 from the germline V gene are MNHEY and SVGAGI. V lost 10 bases, J lost 6 bases, and 11 bases stayed unmatched. The CDR3 DNA reads TGTGCCATCTACCCGGGACTAGTAGGCAATGAGCAGTTCTTC. As protein: CAIYPGLVGNEQFF.

The chain uses TRBV15 and TRBJ2-1, with 8 bases that match TRBD1. Losses at the gene ends were 2 bases for V and 10 bases for J; bases not matched to a gene: 13. Germline-derived CDR1 and CDR2 are LNHNV and YYDKDF (reference sequence). There are 16 residues in the CDR3. The CDR3 DNA follows: TGTGCCACCAGCAGACGAGACAGGGGCCAACGACGGGAGCAGTTCTTC. Translated, it gives CATSRRDRGQRREQFF.

This clone was counted between two and nine times. This chain connects TRBV5-1 to TRBJ1-2; 8 bases match TRBD1. This CDR3 spans 14 amino acids. V was pared by 5 bases and J by 8 bases, with 11 bases of the junction left unmatched. Germline loops: CDR1 SGHRS, CDR2 YFSETQ. In DNA, the CDR3 is TGCGCCAGCAGTTACACCCAGGGGGCGAGAGGCTACACCTTC. Translating gives CASSYTQGARGYTF.

The CDR3 sequence: CASSLDRSGSGLNEQFF. DNA for the CDR3: TGTGCCAGCAGCTTAGACCGGAGCGGGAGCGGGCTCAATGAGCAGTTCTTC. The rearrangement links TRBV7-2 to TRBJ2-1; 8 positions agree with TRBD2. The length of the CDR3 is 17 residues. Germline CDR1 is SGHTA and CDR2 is FQGNSA. The J segment lost 6 bases and the V segment lost 1 base, leaving 11 bases of the junction unmatched.

J is TRBJ2-5 and V is TRBV9, with 10 bases matching TRBD2. After removal of 0 bases from V and 3 bases from J, the junction contained 5 bases not matched to a gene. Germline assignment: CDR1 SGDLS and CDR2 YYNGEE. This CDR3 spans 16 amino acids. The CDR3 DNA is TGTGCCAGCAGCGTAGAACAAGCGGGAGGGAAAGAGACCCAGTACTTC. Translating it yields CASSVEQAGGKETQYF.

The V call is TRBV25-1, the J call TRBJ1-1; maybe TRBD1 (5 bases). This CDR3 is 15 amino acids long. The V gene's germline CDR1 is MGHDK and CDR2 SYGVNS. V lost 3 bases and J lost 1, with 12 bases in between. In DNA, the CDR3 is TGTGCCAGCAGTGATTGGGGCAGGGAGAACACTGAAGCTTTCTTT. This encodes CASSDWGRENTEAFF.

The chain couples TRBV3-1 (or the pseudogene TRBV3-2) to TRBJ2-3, with TRBD2 matching over 11 bases. CDR3 length equals 17 residues. From germline, CDR1 is LGHDT and CDR2 YNNKEL (reference sequence). The ends lost 4 bases at V and 2 bases at J; junction bases unmatched: 8. DNA for the CDR3: TGTGCCAGCAGCCGGAATATAGCGGGAGGGTCCACAGATACGCAGTATTTT. Residues: CASSRNIAGGSTDTQYF.

This rearrangement joins TRBV4-1 to TRBJ1-1, with 7 bases lining up with TRBD1. The CDR3 runs 17 residues. The V and J ends lost 1 base and 1 base, in that order; junction bases with no gene match: 9. CDR1 and CDR2 (germline): MGHRA, YSYEKL. DNA for the CDR3: TGCGCCAGCAGCCAAGGGGGCCAGGGGGGAGCGAACACTGAAGCTTTCTTT. Its protein product is CASSQGGQGGANTEAFF.

This clone was seen a single time. This chain connects TRBV30 to TRBJ2-1; D gene uncertain. The CDR3 sequence is 13 residues long. V lost 1 base, J lost 5 bases, and 9 bases lay in between. CDR1 and CDR2 (germline): GTSNPN, SVGIG (reference sequence). This CDR3 is CAWSASSHNEQFF. The CDR3 region has the DNA TGTGCCTGGAGTGCTAGTAGCCACAATGAGCAGTTCTTC.

The chain uses TRBV5-5 and TRBJ2-3; unclear D gene. With 4 bases removed from V and 0 bases from J, the gap between germline ends came to 3 bases. This CDR3 contains 12 residues. Germline CDR1 is SGHKS and CDR2 is YYEKEE (reference sequence). The CDR3 reads CASSPSTDTQYF. The CDR3 DNA is TGTGCCAGCAGCCCGAGCACAGATACGCAGTATTTT.

The rearrangement uses TRBV14 and TRBJ2-1; TRBD2 agrees at 11 bases. The CDR3 sequence is 17 residues long. Germline V gives CDR1 SGHDN, CDR2 FVKESK. J was trimmed by 5 bases and V by 4 bases; bases with no gene match: 10. The CDR3 is CASSPLAGVSINNEQFF. For the CDR3, the DNA is TGTGCCAGCAGCCCACTAGCGGGAGTATCGATTAACAATGAGCAGTTCTTC. The whole variable domain, filled in from reference TRBV14 and TRBJ2-1, reads EAGVTQFPSHSVIEKGQTVTLRCDPISGHDNLYWYRRVMGKEIKFLLHFVKESKQDESGMPNNRFLAERTGGTYSTLKVQPAELEDSGVYFCASSPLAGVSINNEQFFGPGTRLTVL.

The chain employs TRBV29-1 and TRBJ1-3, with D possibly TRBD1 on 6 matching bases. Trimming pared 4 bases from V and 4 bases from J, leaving 8 bases between. Germline V lookup: CDR1 SQVTM, CDR2 ANQGSEA. CDR3 length: 12 amino acids. The CDR3 nucleotides are TGCAGCGTTGTACAGGGCGGAAACACCATATATTTT. It specifies CSVVQGGNTIYF.

V is TRBV19 and J is TRBJ2-4, with TRBD1 identical over 7 bases. The CDR3 runs to 16 residues. J was trimmed by 9 bases and V by 4 bases; bases with no gene match: 15. CDR1 LNHDA and CDR2 SQIVND come from the germline V gene (reference sequence). The CDR3 spells CASSTSFDRAEIIQYF. In DNA form, the CDR3 reads TGTGCCAGTAGTACTAGCTTCGACAGGGCCGAGATCATTCAGTACTTC.

This clone was seen once. V and J are TRBV11-2 and TRBJ2-1; TRBD2 aligns across 10 bases. Germline-derived CDR1 and CDR2 are SGHAT and FQNNGV. The CDR3 has 15 residues. V shed 5 bases, J shed 2 bases, and the junction held 3 bases outside the gene matches. CDR3 coding DNA: TGTGCCAGCAGCCCAACTAGCGGGGCCTACAATGAGCAGTTCTTC. This translates into CASSPTSGAYNEQFF. The full variable domain, in which reference TRBV11-2 and TRBJ2-1 provide the parts outside the CDR3, is EAGVAQSPRYKIIEKRQSVAFWCNPISGHATLYWYQQILGQGPKLLIQFQNNGVVDDSQLPKDRFSAERLKGVDSTLKIQPAKLEDSAVYLCASSPTSGAYNEQFFGPGTRLTVL.

This clone was seen once. The gene calls are TRBV28 and TRBJ2-3; 10 bases map to TRBD2. J was trimmed by 4 bases and V by 7 bases; bases with no gene match: 14. CDR3 size: 17 residues. Germline V gene sequence: CDR1 MDHEN, CDR2 SYDVKM. The chain's CDR3 is CASIPRTSGVWADTQYF. The CDR3 DNA is TGTGCCAGCATTCCCAGGACTAGCGGTGTGTGGGCAGATACGCAGTATTTT. Using reference TRBV28 and TRBJ2-3 for the parts outside the CDR3, the full variable domain is DVKVTQSSRYLVKRTGEKVFLECVQDMDHENMFWYRQDPGLGLRLIYFSYDVKMKEKGDIPEGYSVSREKKERFSLILESASTNQTSMYLCASIPRTSGVWADTQYFGPGTRLTVL.

The genes are TRBV19 and TRBJ2-1; 11 bases agree with TRBD2. V shed 4 bases, J shed 4 bases, and the junction held 9 bases outside the gene matches. In germline, CDR1 is LNHDA, CDR2 SQIVND (reference sequence). The CDR3 contains 17 residues. This CDR3 reads CASSRLPGTSGYNEQFF. The CDR3 DNA reads TGTGCCAGTAGTAGATTACCCGGGACTAGCGGTTACAATGAGCAGTTCTTC.